The entry that follows covers one TCR beta chain sequence. The record originates from a study of control samples from healthy donors and cancer patients. CDR3 length equals 18 residues. From germline, CDR1 is SGHDN and CDR2 FVKESK. With 2 bases clipped from V and 2 bases from J, the junction kept 13 bases outside the gene matches. The protocol was immunoSEQ multiplex PCR, while the TCRdb copy is restricted to in-frame clones and leaves out a portion. Here the sample spans 25,000 to 35,000 clones, 91% being singletons. The sequencing input was PBMCs. The receptor comes from a man aged 45 to 65 with lung cancer. V and J are TRBV14 and TRBJ2-3; TRBD1 matches 7 bases. The CDR3 DNA reads TGTGCCAGCAGCCAATTAGGGGGCAGAGAGATTACCACAGATACGCAGTATTTT. This sequence encodes CASSQLGGREITTDTQYF.